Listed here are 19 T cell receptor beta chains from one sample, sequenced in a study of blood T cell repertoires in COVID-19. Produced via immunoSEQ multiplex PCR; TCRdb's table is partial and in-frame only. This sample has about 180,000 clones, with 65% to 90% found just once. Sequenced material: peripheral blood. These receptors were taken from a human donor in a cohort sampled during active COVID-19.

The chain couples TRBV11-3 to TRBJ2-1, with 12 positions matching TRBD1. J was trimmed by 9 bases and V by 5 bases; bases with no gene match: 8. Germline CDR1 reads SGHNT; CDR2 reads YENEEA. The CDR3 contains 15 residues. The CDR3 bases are TGTGCCAGCAGCGCAACCGGGACAGGGGGCTTTGAGCAGTTCTTC. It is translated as CASSATGTGGFEQFF. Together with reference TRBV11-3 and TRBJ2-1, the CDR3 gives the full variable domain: EAGVVQSPRYKIIEKKQPVAFWCNPISGHNTLYWYLQNLGQGPELLIRYENEEAVDDSQLPKDRFSAERLKGVDSTLKIQPAELGDSAVYLCASSATGTGGFEQFFGPGTRLTVL.

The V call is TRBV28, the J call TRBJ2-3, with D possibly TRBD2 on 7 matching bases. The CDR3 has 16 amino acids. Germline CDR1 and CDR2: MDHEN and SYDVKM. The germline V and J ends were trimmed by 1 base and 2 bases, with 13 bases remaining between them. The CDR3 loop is CASSLSGGWDTDTQYF. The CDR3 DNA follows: TGTGCCAGCAGTTTATCGGGGGGCTGGGACACAGATACGCAGTATTTT.

The DNA for the CDR3 is TGTGCCAGCAGCTTGGACAGGGCCTACGAGCAGTACTTC. This codes for CASSLDRAYEQYF. The chain joins TRBV13 to TRBJ2-7, with 8 positions matching TRBD1. The CDR3 sequence is 13 residues long. Per the germline V gene, CDR1 is PRHDT and CDR2 is FYEKMQ (reference sequence). With V trimmed by 3 bases and J by 2 bases, 0 bases remained unmatched. The full variable domain, rest sourced from reference TRBV13 and TRBJ2-7, is AAGVIQSPRHLIKEKRETATLKCYPIPRHDTVYWYQQGPGQDPQFLISFYEKMQSDKGSIPDRFSAQQFSDYHSELNMSSLELGDSALYFCASSLDRAYEQYFGPGTRLTVT.

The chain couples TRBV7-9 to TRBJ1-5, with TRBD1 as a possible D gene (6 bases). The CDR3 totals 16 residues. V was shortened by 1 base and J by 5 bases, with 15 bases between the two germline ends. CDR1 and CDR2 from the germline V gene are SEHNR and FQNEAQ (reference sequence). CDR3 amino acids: CASSLERQGTDQPQHF. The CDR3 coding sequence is TGTGCCAGCAGCTTAGAGAGGCAGGGGACGGATCAGCCCCAGCATTTT.

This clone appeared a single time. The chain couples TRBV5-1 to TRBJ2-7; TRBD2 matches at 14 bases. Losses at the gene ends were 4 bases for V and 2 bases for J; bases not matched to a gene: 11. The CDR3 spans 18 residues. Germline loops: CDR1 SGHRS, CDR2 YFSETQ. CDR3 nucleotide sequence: TGCGCCAGCAGCGCTCAAAGGTGGACTAGCGGGGGGCCCTACGAGCAGTACTTC. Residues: CASSAQRWTSGGPYEQYF.

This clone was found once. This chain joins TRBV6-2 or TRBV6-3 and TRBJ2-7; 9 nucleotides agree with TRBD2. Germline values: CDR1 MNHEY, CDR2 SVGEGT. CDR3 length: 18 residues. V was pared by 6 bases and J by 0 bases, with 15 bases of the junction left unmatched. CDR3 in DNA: TGTGCCAGCAGCTCGTATCCTTCTAGCGGGGTTAGCTCCTACGAGCAGTACTTC. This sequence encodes CASSSYPSSGVSSYEQYF.

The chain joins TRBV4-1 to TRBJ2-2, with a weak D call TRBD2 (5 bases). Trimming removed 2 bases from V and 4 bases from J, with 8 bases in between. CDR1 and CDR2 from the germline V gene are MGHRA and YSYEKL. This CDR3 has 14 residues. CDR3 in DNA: TGCGCCAGCAGCCAATGGGAGACCACCGGGGAGCTGTTTTTT. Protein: CASSQWETTGELFF.

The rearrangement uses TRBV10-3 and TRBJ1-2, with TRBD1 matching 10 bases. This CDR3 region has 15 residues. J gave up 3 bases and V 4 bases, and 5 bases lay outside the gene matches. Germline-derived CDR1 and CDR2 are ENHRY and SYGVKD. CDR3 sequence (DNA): TGTGCCATCAGTGCCCCGGGACAGGGGTACTATGGCTACACCTTC. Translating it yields CAISAPGQGYYGYTF.

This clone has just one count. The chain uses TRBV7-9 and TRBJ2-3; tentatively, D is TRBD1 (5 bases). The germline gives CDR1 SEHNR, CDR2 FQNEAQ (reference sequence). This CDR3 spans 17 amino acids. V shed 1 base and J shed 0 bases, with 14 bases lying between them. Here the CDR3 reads CASSLGEQATSTDTQYF. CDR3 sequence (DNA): TGTGCCAGCAGCTTAGGGGAACAGGCCACTAGCACAGATACGCAGTATTTT.

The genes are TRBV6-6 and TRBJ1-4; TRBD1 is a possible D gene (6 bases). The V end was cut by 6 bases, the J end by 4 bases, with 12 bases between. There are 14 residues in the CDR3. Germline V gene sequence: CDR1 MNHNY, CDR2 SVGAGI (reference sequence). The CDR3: CASREGGGNEKLFF. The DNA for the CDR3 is TGTGCCAGCAGGGAGGGGGGGGGTAATGAAAAACTGTTTTTT.

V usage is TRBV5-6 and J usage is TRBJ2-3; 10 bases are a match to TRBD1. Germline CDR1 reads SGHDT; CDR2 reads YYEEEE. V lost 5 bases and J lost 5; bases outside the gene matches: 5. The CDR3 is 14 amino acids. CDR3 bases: TGTGCCAGCAGGTCCCGGGACAGGGGAGATACGCAGTATTTT. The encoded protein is CASRSRDRGDTQYF.

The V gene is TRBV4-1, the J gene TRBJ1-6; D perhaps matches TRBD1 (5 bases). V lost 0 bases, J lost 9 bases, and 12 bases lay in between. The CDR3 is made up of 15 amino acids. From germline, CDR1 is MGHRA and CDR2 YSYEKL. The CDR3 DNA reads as TGCGCCAGCAGCCAAGAGCTCCAGGGACTTTCACCCCTCCACTTT. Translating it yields CASSQELQGLSPLHF.

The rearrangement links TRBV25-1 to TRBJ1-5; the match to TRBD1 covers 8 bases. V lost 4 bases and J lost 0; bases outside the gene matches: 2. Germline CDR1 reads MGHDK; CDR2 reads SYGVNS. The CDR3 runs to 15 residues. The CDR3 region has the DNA TGTGCCAGCAGTGTAGGACAGGGTAGCAATCAGCCCCAGCATTTT. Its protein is CASSVGQGSNQPQHF. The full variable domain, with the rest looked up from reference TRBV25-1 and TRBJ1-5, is EADIYQTPRYLVIGTGKKITLECSQTMGHDKMYWYQQDPGMELHLIHYSYGVNSTEKGDLSSESTVSRIRTEHFPLTLESARPSHTSQYLCASSVGQGSNQPQHFGDGTRLSIL.

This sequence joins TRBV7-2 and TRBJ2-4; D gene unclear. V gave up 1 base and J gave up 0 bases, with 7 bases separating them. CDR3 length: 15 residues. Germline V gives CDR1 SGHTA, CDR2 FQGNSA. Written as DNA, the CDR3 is TGTGCCAGCAGCTTAGTCCCACTAGCCAAAAACATTCAGTACTTC. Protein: CASSLVPLAKNIQYF.

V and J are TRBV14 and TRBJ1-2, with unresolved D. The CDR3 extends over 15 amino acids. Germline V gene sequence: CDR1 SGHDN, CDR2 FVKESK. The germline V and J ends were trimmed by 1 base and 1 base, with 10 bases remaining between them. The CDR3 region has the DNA TGTGCCAGCAGCCAAGTGGCACACTATAACTATGGCTACACCTTC. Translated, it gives CASSQVAHYNYGYTF.

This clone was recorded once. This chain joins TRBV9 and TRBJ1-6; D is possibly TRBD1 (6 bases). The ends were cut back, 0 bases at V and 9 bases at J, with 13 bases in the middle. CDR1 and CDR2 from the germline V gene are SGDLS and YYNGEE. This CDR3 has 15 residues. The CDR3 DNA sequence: TGTGCCAGCAGCGTAGTCGGGCAGGGGTTTTCACCCCTCCACTTT. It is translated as CASSVVGQGFSPLHF.

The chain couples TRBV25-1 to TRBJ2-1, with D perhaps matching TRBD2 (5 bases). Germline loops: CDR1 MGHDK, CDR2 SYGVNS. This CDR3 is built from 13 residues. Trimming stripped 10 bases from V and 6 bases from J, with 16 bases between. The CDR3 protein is CATLRGGINEQFF. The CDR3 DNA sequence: TGTGCCACCCTTCGGGGTGGTATCAATGAGCAGTTCTTC.

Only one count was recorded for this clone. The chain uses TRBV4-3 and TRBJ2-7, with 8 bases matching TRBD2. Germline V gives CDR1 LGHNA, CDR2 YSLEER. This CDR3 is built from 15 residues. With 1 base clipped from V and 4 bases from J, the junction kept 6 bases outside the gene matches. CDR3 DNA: TGCGCCAGCAGCCAAGGGAGCGGGAGTTTGTACGAGCAGTACTTC. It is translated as CASSQGSGSLYEQYF.

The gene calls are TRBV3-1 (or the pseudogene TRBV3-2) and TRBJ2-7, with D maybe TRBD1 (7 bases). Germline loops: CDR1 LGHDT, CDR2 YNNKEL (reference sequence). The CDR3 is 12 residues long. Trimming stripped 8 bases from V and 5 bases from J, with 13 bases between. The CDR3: CASRETGNEQYF. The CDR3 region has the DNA TGTGCCAGCCGGGAGACAGGGAACGAGCAGTACTTC.